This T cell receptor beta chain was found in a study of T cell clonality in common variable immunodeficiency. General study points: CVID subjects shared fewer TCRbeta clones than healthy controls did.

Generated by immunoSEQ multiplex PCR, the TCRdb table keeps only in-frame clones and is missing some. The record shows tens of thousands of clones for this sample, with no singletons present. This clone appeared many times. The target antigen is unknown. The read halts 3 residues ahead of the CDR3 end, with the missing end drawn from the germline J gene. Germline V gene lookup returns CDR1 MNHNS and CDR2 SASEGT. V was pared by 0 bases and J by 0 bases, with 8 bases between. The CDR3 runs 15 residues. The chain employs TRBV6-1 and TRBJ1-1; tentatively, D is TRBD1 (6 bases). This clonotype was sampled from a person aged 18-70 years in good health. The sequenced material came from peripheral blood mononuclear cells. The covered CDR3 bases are TGTGCCAGCAGTGAAGCTACAGGGATGAACACTGAA. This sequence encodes CASSEATGMNTE. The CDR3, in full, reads CASSEATGMNTEAFF.